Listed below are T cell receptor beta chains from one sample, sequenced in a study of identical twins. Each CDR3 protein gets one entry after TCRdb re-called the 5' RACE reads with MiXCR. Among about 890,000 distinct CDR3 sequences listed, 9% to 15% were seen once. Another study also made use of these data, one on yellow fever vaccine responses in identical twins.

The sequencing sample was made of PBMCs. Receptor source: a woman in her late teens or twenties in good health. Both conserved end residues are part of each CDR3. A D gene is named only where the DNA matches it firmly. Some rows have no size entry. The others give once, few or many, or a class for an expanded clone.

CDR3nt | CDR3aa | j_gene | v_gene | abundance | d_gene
TGTGCCAGCAGCCATGGTTCTCAGGGACTGGAGCAGTTCTTC | CASSHGSQGLEQFF | TRBJ2-1 | TRBV3-1 | - | -
TGTGCCAGCAACCCTAAGGACCCACTTGGGGAGACCCAGTACTTC | CASNPKDPLGETQYF | TRBJ2-5 | TRBV12-3/TRBV12-4 | few | -
TGTGCCAGCAGCGGGCGGGTAAATCAGCCCCAGCATTTT | CASSGRVNQPQHF | TRBJ1-5 | TRBV2 | - | -
TGTGCCAGCAGCCCCTCGGGAGAGGGGGCCTACGAGCAGTACTTC | CASSPSGEGAYEQYF | TRBJ2-7 | TRBV7-9 | few | -
TGTGCCAGCAGCGGAGGGGGCTCTGGAAACACCATATATTTT | CASSGGGSGNTIYF | TRBJ1-3 | TRBV9 | many | -
TGTGCCAGCAGCCCCCAGGCTAGCGGGATTTTCACAAGCTCCTACGAGCAGTACTTC | CASSPQASGIFTSSYEQYF | TRBJ2-7 | TRBV7-8 | - | TRBD2
TGTGCCAGCATTTTCGGGACAGGGAATTACGAGCAGTACTTC | CASIFGTGNYEQYF | TRBJ2-7 | TRBV27 | - | TRBD1
TGTGCCAGCAGCTTAACCGCCGGGCCCCATACGGAGACCCAGTACTTC | CASSLTAGPHTETQYF | TRBJ2-5 | TRBV11-2 | - | -
TGTGCCAGCAGAGGAGGTCAGGGGTTTTCCTACGAACAGTACTTC | CASRGGQGFSYEQYF | TRBJ2-7 | TRBV2 | - | -
TGTGCCACCAGTGAACCGGGACGAACGGACACCGGGGAGCTGTTTTTT | CATSEPGRTDTGELFF | TRBJ2-2 | TRBV24-1 | many | -
TGTGCCAGCAGCCCCACCTCTTACAGGGGATTCTCCTACAATGAGCAGTTCTTC | CASSPTSYRGFSYNEQFF | TRBJ2-1 | TRBV11-2 | - | TRBD1
TGCAGCGTTGAAGATTGGTTTATGAACACTGAAGCTTTCTTT | CSVEDWFMNTEAFF | TRBJ1-1 | TRBV29-1 | few | -
TGCAGCGTTGAAAACAGGGGGCAGGACACTGAAGCTTTCTTT | CSVENRGQDTEAFF | TRBJ1-1 | TRBV29-1 | - | TRBD1
TGCAGTGCTAGGGGGCTGGACTACGAGCAGTACTTC | CSARGLDYEQYF | TRBJ2-7 | TRBV20-1 | few | -
TGTGCCAGCTCTACGGGAGCCGGGGAGCTGTTTTTT | CASSTGAGELFF | TRBJ2-2 | TRBV28 | many | -
TGTGCCAGCAGAATCGGGATGAGCTCCTACAATGAGCAGTTCTTC | CASRIGMSSYNEQFF | TRBJ2-1 | TRBV5-6 | - | -
TGTGCCAGCAGTGAATTCTCCGGACAGGGTGTGGAGACCCAGTACTTC | CASSEFSGQGVETQYF | TRBJ2-5 | TRBV25-1 | many | TRBD1
TGCGCCAGCAGCCCCCAGACAATAACAGCTAGCACAGATACGCAGTATTTT | CASSPQTITASTDTQYF | TRBJ2-3 | TRBV5-1 | many | -
TGTGCCAGCAGCTCATCCGGGACAGGGGAAAAAAACATTCAGTACTTC | CASSSSGTGEKNIQYF | TRBJ2-4 | TRBV7-9 | - | TRBD1
TGTGCCAGCAGTCCTGAGTGGCGGCTCTATGGCTACACCTTC | CASSPEWRLYGYTF | TRBJ1-2 | TRBV6-1 | - | -
TGCGCCAGCAGCCAACACAGAGACTTGAACACTGAAGCTTTCTTT | CASSQHRDLNTEAFF | TRBJ1-1 | TRBV4-1 | - | -
TGTGCCAGCAAGGGGGGAATTCACAGGGGTAGGACAGATACGCAGTATTTT | CASKGGIHRGRTDTQYF | TRBJ2-3 | TRBV28 | few | -
TGTGCCAGCAGCAAATACAAACAGTGGTGCTTC | CASSKYKQWCF | TRBJ2-4 | TRBV21-1 | - | -
TGTGCCAGCAGCTCTAACAGGGACTTCCATCTGGACGAGCAGTACTTC | CASSSNRDFHLDEQYF | TRBJ2-7 | TRBV7-4 | few | -
TGCGCCAGCAGCCAAGTTCTAGCGGAGACAGATACGCAGTATTTT | CASSQVLAETDTQYF | TRBJ2-3 | TRBV4-1 | many | TRBD2
TGCGCCAGCCGAGCCGTGGGACAGGGTAACTACGAGCAGTACTTC | CASRAVGQGNYEQYF | TRBJ2-7 | TRBV5-1 | - | TRBD1
TGTGCCACCAGTGGGGCAGGGGGTACCTACAATGAGCAGTTCTTC | CATSGAGGTYNEQFF | TRBJ2-1 | TRBV15 | - | TRBD1
TGTGCCAGCAGCGACCATAGCGGGAGGAAGTCATCAGATACGCAGTATTTT | CASSDHSGRKSSDTQYF | TRBJ2-3 | TRBV7-8 | many | TRBD2
TGTGCCAGCAGCTCCCCCGGTCAGCCCCGGCATTTT | CASSSPGQPRHF | TRBJ1-5 | TRBV7-9 | - | -
TGTGCCAGCAGCTCCAGCGTAGGGGGGGACTACGAGCAGTACTTC | CASSSSVGGDYEQYF | TRBJ2-7 | TRBV27 | - | -
TGTGCCAGCAGCCAAGGGGAAAAAAATAGCGATCACGGGGAGCTGTTTTTT | CASSQGEKNSDHGELFF | TRBJ2-2 | TRBV3-1 | once | -
TGTGCCAGCTCACCCGACAACCCCTACAATGAGCAGTTCTTC | CASSPDNPYNEQFF | TRBJ2-1 | TRBV18 | few | -
TGTGCCAGCAGCCCCCAGGGGGGCGGGGGGGCTTACAATGAGCAGTTCTTC | CASSPQGGGGAYNEQFF | TRBJ2-1 | TRBV4-2 | once | TRBD2
TGTGCCAGCAGCCAAGACGGGACTAGCCCCGAGACCCAGTACTTC | CASSQDGTSPETQYF | TRBJ2-5 | TRBV4-2 | few | TRBD2
TGTGCCAGCAGCTTGTCTGGAACGAACACTGAAGCTTTCTTT | CASSLSGTNTEAFF | TRBJ1-1 | TRBV7-6 | - | -
TGCAGTGCTAGAGCCCTCAATTCACCCCTCCACTTT | CSARALNSPLHF | TRBJ1-6 | TRBV20-1 | few | -
TGTGCCAGCAGTGAGTACGTTAGCGGGATTTATTTT | CASSEYVSGIYF | TRBJ2-3 | TRBV6-1 | few | TRBD2
TGTGCCAGCAGTTTAAGGTCACTAGCGACTCGCTTCTCCTACAATGAGCAGTTCTTC | CASSLRSLATRFSYNEQFF | TRBJ2-1 | TRBV12-3/TRBV12-4 | - | TRBD2
TGTGCCAGCAGCTTGCGGTCGGCTAGCGTACATGAGCAGTTCTTC | CASSLRSASVHEQFF | TRBJ2-1 | TRBV11-3 | - | -
TGTGCCAGCAGTGTCCCCAGGACTAATGAAAAACTGTTTTTT | CASSVPRTNEKLFF | TRBJ1-4 | TRBV6-1 | many | -
TGTGCCAGCAGCTTAACCCCCGGCCAAGCGGGAGGGCCGGGAAACATTCAGTACTTC | CASSLTPGQAGGPGNIQYF | TRBJ2-4 | TRBV11-1 | many | TRBD2
TGTGCCAGCTCATTCGGGACGGCCACCGGGGAGCTGTTTTTT | CASSFGTATGELFF | TRBJ2-2 | TRBV18 | - | -
TGTGCCAGCGACTACCAAAACATTCAGTACTTC | CASDYQNIQYF | TRBJ2-4 | TRBV2 | - | -
TGTGCCAGCAGCTTATACGGATACTCTGGAAACACCATATATTTT | CASSLYGYSGNTIYF | TRBJ1-3 | TRBV11-2 | few | -
TGTGCCAGCAGCGTCGGGCTCCTCACAGATACGCAGTATTTT | CASSVGLLTDTQYF | TRBJ2-3 | TRBV9 | - | -
TGTGCCAGCAGCCTGGTGGCCTCTGGAAACACCATATATTTT | CASSLVASGNTIYF | TRBJ1-3 | TRBV7-9 | many | -
TGTGCCAGCACTATGAGACAGGGGAGCTCTGGAAACACCATATATTTT | CASTMRQGSSGNTIYF | TRBJ1-3 | TRBV12-3/TRBV12-4 | many | TRBD1
TGTGCCAGCAGCGCATGGGACAGCAGTAATTCACCCCTCCACTTT | CASSAWDSSNSPLHF | TRBJ1-6 | TRBV5-5 | few | TRBD1
TGTGCCAGCAGCTTAGGCTCTAGCACAGATACGCAGTATTTT | CASSLGSSTDTQYF | TRBJ2-3 | TRBV28 | many | -
TGTGCCAGCAGTTCTCGGTTCGAAAAACTGTTTTTT | CASSSRFEKLFF | TRBJ1-4 | TRBV12-3/TRBV12-4 | - | -
TGTGCCACCAGTTTGGGCCGGGATACGCAGTATTTT | CATSLGRDTQYF | TRBJ2-3 | TRBV24-1 | - | -